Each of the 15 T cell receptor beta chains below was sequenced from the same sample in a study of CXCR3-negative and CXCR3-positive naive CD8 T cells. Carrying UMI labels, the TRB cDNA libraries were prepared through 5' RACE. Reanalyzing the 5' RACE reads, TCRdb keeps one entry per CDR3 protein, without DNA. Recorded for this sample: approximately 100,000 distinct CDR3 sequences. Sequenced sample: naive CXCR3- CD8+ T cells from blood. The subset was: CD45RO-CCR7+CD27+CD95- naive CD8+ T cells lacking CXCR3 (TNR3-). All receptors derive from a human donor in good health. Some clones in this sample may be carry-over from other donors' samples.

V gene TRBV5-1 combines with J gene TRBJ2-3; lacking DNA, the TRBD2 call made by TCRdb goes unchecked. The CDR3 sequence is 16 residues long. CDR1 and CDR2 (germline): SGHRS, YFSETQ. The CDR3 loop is CASSLGLAGDTDTQYF.

Here the CDR3 reads CASSLGPEGAKNIQYF. The chain recombines TRBV7-6 with TRBJ2-4; TCRdb selects TRBD2, and the lack of DNA leaves this call unchecked. CDR3 size: 16 residues. Germline lookup yields CDR1 SGHVS and CDR2 FNYEAQ.

CDR3 loop: CASSVTGGNEQFF. The V and J genes are TRBV9 and TRBJ2-1; absent DNA, TCRdb's TRBD1 call cannot be checked. From germline, CDR1 is SGDLS and CDR2 YYNGEE. The CDR3 loop spans 13 amino acids.

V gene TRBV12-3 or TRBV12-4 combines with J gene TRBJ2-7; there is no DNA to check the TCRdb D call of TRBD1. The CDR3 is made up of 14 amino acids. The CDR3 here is CASTSGTGPYEQYF.

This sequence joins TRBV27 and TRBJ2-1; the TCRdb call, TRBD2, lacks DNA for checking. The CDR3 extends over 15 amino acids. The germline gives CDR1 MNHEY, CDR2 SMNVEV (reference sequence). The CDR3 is CASSSGSGRYNEQFF.

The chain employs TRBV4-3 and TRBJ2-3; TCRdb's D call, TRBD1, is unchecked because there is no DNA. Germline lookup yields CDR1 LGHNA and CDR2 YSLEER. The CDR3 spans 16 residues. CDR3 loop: CASSPTFGGSTDTQYF.

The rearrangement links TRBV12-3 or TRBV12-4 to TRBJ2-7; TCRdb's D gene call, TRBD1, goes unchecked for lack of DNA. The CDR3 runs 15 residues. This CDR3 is CASSSRDRPNREQYF.

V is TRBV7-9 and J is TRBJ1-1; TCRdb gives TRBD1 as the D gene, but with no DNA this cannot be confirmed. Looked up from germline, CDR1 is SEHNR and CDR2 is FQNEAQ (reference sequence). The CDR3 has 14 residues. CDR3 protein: CASSFVGPNTEAFF.

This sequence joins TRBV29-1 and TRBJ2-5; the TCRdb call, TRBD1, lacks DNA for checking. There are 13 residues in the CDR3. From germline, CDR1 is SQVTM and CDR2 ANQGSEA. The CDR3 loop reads CSVDLGAGLTQYF.

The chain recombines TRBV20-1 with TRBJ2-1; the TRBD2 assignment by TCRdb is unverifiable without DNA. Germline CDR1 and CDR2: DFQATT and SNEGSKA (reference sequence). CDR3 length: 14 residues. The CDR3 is CSARDLADYNEQFF.

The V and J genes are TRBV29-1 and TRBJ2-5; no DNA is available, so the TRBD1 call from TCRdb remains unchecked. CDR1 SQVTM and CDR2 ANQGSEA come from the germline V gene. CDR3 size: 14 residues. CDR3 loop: CSVEEGREEGTQYF. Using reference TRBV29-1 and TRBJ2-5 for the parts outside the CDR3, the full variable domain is SAVISQKPSRDICQRGTSLTIQCQVDSQVTMMFWYRQQPGQSLTLIATANQGSEATYESGFVIDKFPISRPNLTFSTLTVSNMSPEDSSIYLCSVEEGREEGTQYFGPGTRLLVL.

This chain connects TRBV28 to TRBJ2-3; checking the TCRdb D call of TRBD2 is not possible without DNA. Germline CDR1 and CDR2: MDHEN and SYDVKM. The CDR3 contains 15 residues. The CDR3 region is CASRLSGPGGDTQYF.

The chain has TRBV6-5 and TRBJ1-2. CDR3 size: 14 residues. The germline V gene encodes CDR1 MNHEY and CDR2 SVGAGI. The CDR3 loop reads CASTPLSPAGGYTF.

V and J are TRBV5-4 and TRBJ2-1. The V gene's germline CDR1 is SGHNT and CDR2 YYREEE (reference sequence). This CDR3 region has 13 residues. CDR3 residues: CASSLDLSNEQFF.

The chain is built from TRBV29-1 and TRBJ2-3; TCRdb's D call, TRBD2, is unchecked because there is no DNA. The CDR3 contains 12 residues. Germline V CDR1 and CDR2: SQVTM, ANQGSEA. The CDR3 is CSARSATDTQYF.